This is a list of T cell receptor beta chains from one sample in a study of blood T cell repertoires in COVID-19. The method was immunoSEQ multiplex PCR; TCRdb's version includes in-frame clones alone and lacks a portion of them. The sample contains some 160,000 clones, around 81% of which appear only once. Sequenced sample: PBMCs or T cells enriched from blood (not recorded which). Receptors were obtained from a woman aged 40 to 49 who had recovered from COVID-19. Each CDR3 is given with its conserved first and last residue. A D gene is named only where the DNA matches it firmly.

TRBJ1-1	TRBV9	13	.	CASSPRSNTEAFF
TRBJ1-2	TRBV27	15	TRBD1	CASSSWTGDNYGYTF
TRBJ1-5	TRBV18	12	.	CASSDTNQPQHF
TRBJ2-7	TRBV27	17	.	CASRSDRGLFSTYEQYF
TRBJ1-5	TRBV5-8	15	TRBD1	CASSTDRGARQPQHF
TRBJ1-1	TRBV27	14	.	CASRDSLANTEAFF
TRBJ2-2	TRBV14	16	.	CASSQVPAPRGGELFF
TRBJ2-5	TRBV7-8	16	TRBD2	CASSLMLAGAVETQYF
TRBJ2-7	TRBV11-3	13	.	CASSLNGMREQYF
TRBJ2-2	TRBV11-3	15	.	CASSSNTFNTGELFF
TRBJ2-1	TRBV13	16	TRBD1	CASSTRDRGNYNEQFF
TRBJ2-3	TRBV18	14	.	CASSPAGRTDTQYF
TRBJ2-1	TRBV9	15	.	CASSTTGGAYNEQFF
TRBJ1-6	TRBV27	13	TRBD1	CASPDRGNSPLHF
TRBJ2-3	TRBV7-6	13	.	CASSEGSFDTQYF
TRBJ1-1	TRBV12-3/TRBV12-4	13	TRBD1	CASGDRGTLEAFF
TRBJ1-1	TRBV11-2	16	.	CASSLETGELNTEAFF
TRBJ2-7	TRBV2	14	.	CASTPDSYSYEQYF
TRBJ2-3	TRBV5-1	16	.	CASSLEMRAGWDTQYF
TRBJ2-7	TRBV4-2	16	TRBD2	CASSRLTGTSENEQYF